A single sample gave rise to the 18 T cell receptor beta chains below, sequenced in a study of blood T cell repertoires in COVID-19. Only in-frame clones appear in the TCRdb table, and some are missing; sequencing was by immunoSEQ multiplex PCR. The table records about 180,000 clones, about three quarters of them present only once. The sample consisted of peripheral blood. The receptors come from a woman aged 70 to 79 with acute or convalescent COVID-19.

The V call is TRBV2, the J call TRBJ2-7; weak D call: TRBD2 (5 bases). The CDR3 is 14 amino acids. Germline V CDR1 and CDR2: SNHLY, FYNNEI. The V end lost 4 bases, the J end lost 6 bases, and 16 bases lay between the germline ends. DNA for the CDR3: TGTGCCAGCAGTGGAGAGGGTAGTTCGTTCGAGCAGTACTTC. Translation: CASSGEGSSFEQYF.

Only a few counts were recorded for this clone. CDR3 in amino acids: CASRGRGTAGELFF. CDR3 sequence (DNA): TGTGCCAGCAGGGGACGAGGGACAGCCGGGGAGCTGTTTTTT. The chain employs TRBV6-5 and TRBJ2-2, with 7 bases aligning to TRBD1. The V gene end was trimmed by 6 bases and the J gene end by 6 bases; junction bases not matched to a gene: 7. The V gene's germline CDR1 is MNHEY and CDR2 SVGAGI. This CDR3 comprises 14 residues.

The chain joins TRBV5-1 to TRBJ1-1, with D tentatively TRBD1 (6 bases). Trimming left V 3 bases short and J 4 bases short, with 13 bases between. CDR1 and CDR2 (germline): SGHRS, YFSETQ. CDR3 length: 14 residues. CDR3 protein: CASSSFGGSTEAFF. The CDR3 DNA reads as TGCGCCAGCAGCTCCTTTGGGGGCTCCACTGAAGCTTTCTTT.

The chain combines TRBV5-6 with TRBJ1-5; 7 bases match TRBD1. V was clipped by 3 bases and J by 9 bases; unmatched bases: 12. The CDR3 covers 15 residues. Germline-derived CDR1 and CDR2 are SGHDT and YYEEEE. As DNA, the CDR3 is TGTGCCAGCAGCTCTAACAGGGGTTCTTTGTTGCCCCAGCATTTT. Amino acid sequence: CASSSNRGSLLPQHF.

The gene calls are TRBV5-6 and TRBJ2-3; 11 positions match TRBD2. The CDR3 runs to 13 residues. V lost 5 bases to trimming and J lost 10 bases; unmatched junction nucleotides: 6. The germline V gene has CDR1 SGHDT and CDR2 YYEEEE. CDR3 protein: CASRNLAGGSQYF. CDR3 nucleotides: TGTGCCAGCAGAAATCTAGCGGGAGGTTCGCAGTATTTT.

This clone was counted only a few times. This sequence joins TRBV4-1 and TRBJ2-3; 10 nucleotides line up with TRBD2. This CDR3 is built from 15 residues. CDR1 and CDR2 from the germline V gene are MGHRA and YSYEKL. The trim removed 6 bases at V and 7 bases at J, leaving 10 bases unmatched. CDR3 bases: TGCGCCAGCAGACTCGAAGCGGGAGGGCCGTATACGCAGTATTTT. It is translated as CASRLEAGGPYTQYF.

The rearrangement links TRBV5-5 to TRBJ2-7, with TRBD2 as a possible D gene (6 bases). Germline V gene data show CDR1 as SGHKS and CDR2 as YYEKEE (reference sequence). The CDR3 has 14 amino acids. V lost 3 bases and J 0 bases, leaving 10 bases between the germline ends. The CDR3 protein is CASSWDSSSYEQYF. As DNA, the CDR3 is TGTGCCAGCAGCTGGGACTCCAGCTCCTACGAGCAGTACTTC.

V usage is TRBV6-4 and J usage is TRBJ1-6; 7 bases map to TRBD1. This CDR3 is built from 14 residues. Germline-derived CDR1 and CDR2 are MRHNA and SNTAGT. V lost 5 bases to trimming and J lost 7 bases; unmatched junction nucleotides: 5. This CDR3 is CASSLTGTNSPLHF. The CDR3 bases are TGTGCCAGCAGTCTGACAGGGACGAATTCACCCCTCCACTTT.

The rearrangement uses TRBV5-4 and TRBJ2-1; TRBD2 matches at 9 bases. J gave up 4 bases and V 0 bases, and 8 bases lay outside the gene matches. The length of the CDR3 is 17 residues. Germline V gives CDR1 SGHNT, CDR2 YYREEE (reference sequence). As DNA, the CDR3 is TGTGCCAGCAGCTTGGATTTTAGCGGGAGAGGGTACAATGAGCAGTTCTTC. This translates into CASSLDFSGRGYNEQFF. Variable domain in full (rest from reference TRBV5-4 and TRBJ2-1): ETGVTQSPTHLIKTRGQQVTLRCSSQSGHNTVSWYQQALGQGPQFIFQYYREEENGRGNFPPRFSGLQFPNYSSELNVNALELDDSALYLCASSLDFSGRGYNEQFFGPGTRLTVL.

V gene TRBV7-9 combines with J gene TRBJ2-1; D possibly corresponds to TRBD2 (6 bases). This CDR3 region has 13 residues. Germline V lookup: CDR1 SEHNR, CDR2 FQNEAQ (reference sequence). V dropped 0 bases and J dropped 11 bases, with 11 bases sitting between them. CDR3 in amino acids: CASSLAIGGKQFF. CDR3 DNA: TGTGCCAGCAGCTTAGCCATCGGGGGTAAGCAGTTCTTC.

This rearrangement joins TRBV30 to TRBJ1-1; D gene uncertain. From germline, CDR1 is GTSNPN and CDR2 SVGIG (reference sequence). V was trimmed by 4 bases and J by 0 bases, leaving 6 bases between them. This CDR3 contains 12 residues. In DNA, the CDR3 is TGTGCCTGGACGTCCGTGAACACTGAAGCTTTCTTT. Protein sequence: CAWTSVNTEAFF.

This chain uses TRBV18 with TRBJ1-1; unclear D gene. Trimming took off 3 bases at V and 4 bases at J, with 9 bases between the two ends. The CDR3 runs 13 residues. Germline V CDR1 and CDR2: KGHSH, LQKENI. The CDR3 DNA follows: TGTGCCAGCTCACCCAGTCTAGGCACTGAAGCTTTCTTT. Amino acids: CASSPSLGTEAFF.

There are a few counts of this clone. The rearrangement uses TRBV14 and TRBJ2-5, with TRBD1 matching 9 bases. The CDR3 is 16 residues long. CDR1 is SGHDN, CDR2 FVKESK, per germline. V dropped 3 bases and J dropped 2; count of bases not matched to a gene: 7. CDR3 nucleotides: TGTGCCAGCAGCCAGGGGGACAGGGCGGTACAAGAGACCCAGTACTTC. Protein product: CASSQGDRAVQETQYF.

The rearrangement links TRBV29-1 to TRBJ2-1; TRBD1 might be the D (6 bases). Per germline, CDR1 SQVTM and CDR2 ANQGSEA. V was shortened by 5 bases and J by 6 bases, with 14 bases between the two germline ends. This CDR3 is built from 13 residues. The CDR3 DNA reads as TGCAGCGTTAGATTACAGGGTGGCAATGAGCAGTTCTTC. It encodes CSVRLQGGNEQFF.

This clone was picked up a small number of times. This CDR3 reads CASSLIAFGRGSIEQFF. The DNA of the CDR3 is TGTGCCAGCAGTTTAATCGCTTTTGGCAGGGGGTCAATTGAGCAGTTCTTC. This chain links TRBV27 with TRBJ2-1; 7 bases line up with TRBD1. V lost 2 bases and J lost 9; bases outside the gene matches: 16. CDR3 size: 17 residues. Germline lookup yields CDR1 MNHEY and CDR2 SMNVEV (reference sequence).

The chain recombines TRBV14 with TRBJ1-2; D is ambiguous. This CDR3 has 14 residues. Trimming cost V 1 base and J 7 bases, with 13 bases left between them. Germline V gene lookup returns CDR1 SGHDN and CDR2 FVKESK. The CDR3 DNA is TGTGCCAGCAGCCAAGTTTTACAGATCTCTGGCTACACCTTC. Protein: CASSQVLQISGYTF.

The V and J genes are TRBV18 and TRBJ2-2; 8 bases are a match to TRBD1. V was clipped by 9 bases and J by 4 bases; unmatched bases: 4. Germline CDR1 reads KGHSH; CDR2 reads LQKENI. The length of the CDR3 is 13 residues. The CDR3 region is CASEQGGTGELFF. CDR3 nucleotide sequence: TGTGCCAGTGAACAGGGGGGCACCGGGGAGCTGTTTTTT.

In DNA, the CDR3 is TGTGCCAGCGGTTTCGAACTAACCTACGAGCAGTACTTC. The encoded protein is CASGFELTYEQYF. V gene TRBV7-9 combines with J gene TRBJ2-7; unclear D gene. CDR3 size: 13 residues. V lost 8 bases and J lost 2, with 13 bases in between. Germline values: CDR1 SEHNR, CDR2 FQNEAQ (reference sequence).